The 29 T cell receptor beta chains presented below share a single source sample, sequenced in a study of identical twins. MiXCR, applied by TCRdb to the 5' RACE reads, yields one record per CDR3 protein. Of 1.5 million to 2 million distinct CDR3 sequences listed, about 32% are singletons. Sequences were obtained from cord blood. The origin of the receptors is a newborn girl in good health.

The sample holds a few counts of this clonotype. The CDR3 protein is CASSPRGLTLMAEQYF. Here the CDR3 DNA reads TGTGCCAGCAGTCCTCGGGGGCTTACCCTAATGGCCGAGCAGTACTTC. The V and J genes are TRBV14 and TRBJ2-5; D could derive from TRBD1 or TRBD2 (6 bases each). The end of the DNA aligns better with TRBJ2-7, so the J call may be wrong. CDR3 size: 16 residues. Germline V gene sequence: CDR1 SGHDN, CDR2 FVKESK.

DNA of the CDR3: TGTGCCAGCAGTGAAGGAGGCGGGACCCCCAAGCCCCTTGAAGCTTTCTTT. Its translation is CASSEGGGTPKPLEAFF. The chain recombines TRBV2 with TRBJ1-1; maybe TRBD1 (5 bases). With 1 base removed from V and 7 bases from J, the gap between germline ends came to 22 bases. The CDR3 length is 17 residues. Germline values: CDR1 SNHLY, CDR2 FYNNEI.

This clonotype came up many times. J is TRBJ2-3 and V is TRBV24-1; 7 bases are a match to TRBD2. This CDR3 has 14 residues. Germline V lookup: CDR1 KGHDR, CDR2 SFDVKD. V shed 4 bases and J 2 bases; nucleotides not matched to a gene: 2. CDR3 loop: CATSEGDYTDTQYF. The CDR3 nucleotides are TGTGCCACCAGTGAGGGGGACTACACAGATACGCAGTATTTT.

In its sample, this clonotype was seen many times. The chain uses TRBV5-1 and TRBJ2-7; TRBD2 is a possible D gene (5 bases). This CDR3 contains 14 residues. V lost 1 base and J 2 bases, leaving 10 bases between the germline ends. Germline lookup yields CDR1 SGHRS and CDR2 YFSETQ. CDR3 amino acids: CASSLYRGTYEQYF. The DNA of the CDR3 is TGCGCCAGCAGCTTGTACAGAGGGACCTACGAGCAGTACTTC.

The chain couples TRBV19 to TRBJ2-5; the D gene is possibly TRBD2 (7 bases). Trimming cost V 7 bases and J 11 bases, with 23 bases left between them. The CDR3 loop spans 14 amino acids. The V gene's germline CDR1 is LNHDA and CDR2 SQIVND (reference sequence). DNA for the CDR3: TGTGCCAGTACCAGGGGCGGGAGCGGCAATGAGCAGTACTTC. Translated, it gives CASTRGGSGNEQYF.

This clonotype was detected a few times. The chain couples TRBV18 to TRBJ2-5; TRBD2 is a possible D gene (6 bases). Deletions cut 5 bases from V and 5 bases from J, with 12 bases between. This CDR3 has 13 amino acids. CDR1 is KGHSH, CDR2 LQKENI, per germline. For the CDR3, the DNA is TGTGCCAGCTCAGCGGGACTTCGGGAGACCCAGTACTTC. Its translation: CASSAGLRETQYF. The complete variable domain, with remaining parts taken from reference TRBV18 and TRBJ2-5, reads NAGVMQNPRHLVRRRGQEARLRCSPMKGHSHVYWYRQLPEEGLKFMVYLQKENIIDESGMPKERFSAEFPKEGPSILRIQQVVRGDSAAYFCASSAGLRETQYFGPGTRLLVL.

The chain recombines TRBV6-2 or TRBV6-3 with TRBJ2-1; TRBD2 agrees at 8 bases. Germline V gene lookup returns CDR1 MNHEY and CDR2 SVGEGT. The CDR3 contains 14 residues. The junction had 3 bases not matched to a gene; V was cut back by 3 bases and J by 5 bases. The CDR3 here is CASSYQLADNEQFF. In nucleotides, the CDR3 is TGTGCCAGCAGTTATCAACTAGCGGACAATGAGCAGTTCTTC.

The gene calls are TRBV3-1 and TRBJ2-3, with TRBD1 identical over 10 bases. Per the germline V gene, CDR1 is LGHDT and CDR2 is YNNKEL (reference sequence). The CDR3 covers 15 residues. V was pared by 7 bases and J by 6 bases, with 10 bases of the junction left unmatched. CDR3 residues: CASTGTRQGADTQYF. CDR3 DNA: TGTGCCAGCACCGGGACAAGACAGGGGGCTGATACGCAGTATTTT.

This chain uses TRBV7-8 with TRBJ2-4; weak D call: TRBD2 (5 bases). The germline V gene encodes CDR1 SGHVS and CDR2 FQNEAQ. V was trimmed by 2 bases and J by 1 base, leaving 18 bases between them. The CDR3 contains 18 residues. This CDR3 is CASSLTQLELRAKNIQYF. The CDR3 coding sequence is TGTGCCAGCAGCTTAACCCAACTAGAATTAAGGGCCAAAAACATTCAGTACTTC.

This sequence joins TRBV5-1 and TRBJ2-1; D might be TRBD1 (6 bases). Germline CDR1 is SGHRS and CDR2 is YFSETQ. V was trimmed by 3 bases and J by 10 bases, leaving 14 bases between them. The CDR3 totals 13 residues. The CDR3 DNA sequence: TGCGCCAGCAGCTACCGGGACACCTACGAGCAGTTCTTC. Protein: CASSYRDTYEQFF.

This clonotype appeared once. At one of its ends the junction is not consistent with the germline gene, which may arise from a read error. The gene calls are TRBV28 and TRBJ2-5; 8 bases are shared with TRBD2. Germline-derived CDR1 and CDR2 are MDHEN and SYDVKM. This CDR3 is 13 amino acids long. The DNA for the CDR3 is TGTGCCAGCGGTTTGAGCGGGAGAGAGGCCCAGTACTTC. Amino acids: CASGLSGREAQYF.

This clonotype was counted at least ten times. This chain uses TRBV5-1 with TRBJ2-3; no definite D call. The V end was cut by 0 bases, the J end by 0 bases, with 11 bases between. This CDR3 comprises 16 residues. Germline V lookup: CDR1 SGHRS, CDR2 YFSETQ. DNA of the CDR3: TGCGCCAGCAGCTTGGTGGTCGCAATTAGCACAGATACGCAGTATTTT. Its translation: CASSLVVAISTDTQYF.

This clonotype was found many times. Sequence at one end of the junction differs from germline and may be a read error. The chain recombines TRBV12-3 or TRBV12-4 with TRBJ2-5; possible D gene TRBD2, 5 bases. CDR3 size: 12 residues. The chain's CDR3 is CASSLGLETQYF. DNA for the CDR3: TGTGCCAGCAGCTTAGGACTAGAGACCCAGTACTTC.

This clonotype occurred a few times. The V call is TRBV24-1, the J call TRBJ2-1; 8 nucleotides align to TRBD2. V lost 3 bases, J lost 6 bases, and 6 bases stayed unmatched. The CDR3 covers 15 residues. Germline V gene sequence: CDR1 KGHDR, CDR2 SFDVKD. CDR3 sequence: CATSDRGGAGNEQFF. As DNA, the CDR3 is TGTGCCACCAGTGATCGGGGGGGGGCCGGCAATGAGCAGTTCTTC.

Here the CDR3 reads CAISQGPSSYEQYF. The CDR3 DNA is TGTGCCATCAGCCAGGGCCCTAGCTCCTACGAGCAGTACTTC. This chain uses TRBV10-3 with TRBJ2-7; D is possibly TRBD1 (5 bases). Deletions cut 6 bases from V and 0 bases from J, with 12 bases between. The CDR3 is 14 amino acids. Germline loops: CDR1 ENHRY, CDR2 SYGVKD.

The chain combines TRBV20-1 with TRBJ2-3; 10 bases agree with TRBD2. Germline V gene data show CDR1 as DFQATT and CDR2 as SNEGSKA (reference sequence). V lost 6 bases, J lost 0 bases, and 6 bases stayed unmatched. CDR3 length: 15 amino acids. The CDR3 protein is CSALVLAGSTDTQYF. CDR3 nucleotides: TGCAGTGCCCTTGTACTAGCGGGAAGCACAGATACGCAGTATTTT.

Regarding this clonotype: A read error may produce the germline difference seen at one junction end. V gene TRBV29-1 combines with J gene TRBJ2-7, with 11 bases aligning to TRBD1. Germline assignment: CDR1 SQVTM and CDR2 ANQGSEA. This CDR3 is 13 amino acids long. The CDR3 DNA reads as TGCAGCATTGAGGGACAGGGGGCCTACGAGCAGTACTTC. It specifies CSIEGQGAYEQYF.

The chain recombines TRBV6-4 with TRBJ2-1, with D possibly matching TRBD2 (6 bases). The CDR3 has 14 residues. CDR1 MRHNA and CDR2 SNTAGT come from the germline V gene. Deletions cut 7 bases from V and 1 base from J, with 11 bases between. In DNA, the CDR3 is TGTGCCAGCATTCCTAGCGTGTCCTACAATGAGCAGTTCTTC. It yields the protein CASIPSVSYNEQFF.

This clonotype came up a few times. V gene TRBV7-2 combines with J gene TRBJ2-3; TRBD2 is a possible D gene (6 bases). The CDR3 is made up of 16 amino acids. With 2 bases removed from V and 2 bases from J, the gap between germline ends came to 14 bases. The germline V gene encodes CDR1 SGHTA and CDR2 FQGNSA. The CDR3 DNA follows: TGTGCCAGCAGCTTACGTCGGGCGGGGAACACAGATACGCAGTATTTT. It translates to CASSLRRAGNTDTQYF.

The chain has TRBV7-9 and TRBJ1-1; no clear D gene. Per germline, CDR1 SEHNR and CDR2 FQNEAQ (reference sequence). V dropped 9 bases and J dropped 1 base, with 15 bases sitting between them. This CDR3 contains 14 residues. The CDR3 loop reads CASGSTVANTEAFF. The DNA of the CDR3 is TGTGCCAGTGGCTCCACGGTGGCGAACACTGAAGCTTTCTTT.

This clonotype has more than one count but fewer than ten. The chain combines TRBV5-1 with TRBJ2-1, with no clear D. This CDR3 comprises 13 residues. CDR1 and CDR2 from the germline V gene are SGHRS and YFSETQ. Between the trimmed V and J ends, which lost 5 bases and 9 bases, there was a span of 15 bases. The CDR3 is CASSTVGSIEQFF. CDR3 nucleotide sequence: TGCGCCAGCAGTACCGTCGGGTCTATTGAGCAGTTCTTC. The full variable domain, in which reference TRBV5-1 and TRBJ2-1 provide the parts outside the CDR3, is KAGVTQTPRYLIKTRGQQVTLSCSPISGHRSVSWYQQTPGQGLQFLFEYFSETQRNKGNFPGRFSGRQFSNSRSEMNVSTLELGDSALYLCASSTVGSIEQFFGPGTRLTVL.

The CDR3 here is CAISEIGPDSPLHF. CDR3 DNA: TGTGCCATCAGTGAGATAGGGCCGGATTCACCCCTCCACTTT. V and J are TRBV10-3 and TRBJ1-6; D call uncertain. The V gene lost 2 bases and the J gene lost 8 bases, with 10 bases spanning the gap. The CDR3 consists of 14 residues. Germline assignment: CDR1 ENHRY and CDR2 SYGVKD.

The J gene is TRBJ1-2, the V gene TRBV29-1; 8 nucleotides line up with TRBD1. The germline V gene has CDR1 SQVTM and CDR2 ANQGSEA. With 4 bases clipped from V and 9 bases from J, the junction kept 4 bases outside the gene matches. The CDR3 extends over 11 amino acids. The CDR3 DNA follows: TGCAGCGTTGCCTGGACAGGGAGCTACACCTTC. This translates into CSVAWTGSYTF.

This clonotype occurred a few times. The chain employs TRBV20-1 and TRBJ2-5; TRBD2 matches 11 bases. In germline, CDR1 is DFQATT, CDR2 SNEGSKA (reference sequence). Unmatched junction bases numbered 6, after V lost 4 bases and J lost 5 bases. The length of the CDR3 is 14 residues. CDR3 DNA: TGCAGTGCTACCACAAGGACTAGCGGGGAGACCCAGTACTTC. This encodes CSATTRTSGETQYF.

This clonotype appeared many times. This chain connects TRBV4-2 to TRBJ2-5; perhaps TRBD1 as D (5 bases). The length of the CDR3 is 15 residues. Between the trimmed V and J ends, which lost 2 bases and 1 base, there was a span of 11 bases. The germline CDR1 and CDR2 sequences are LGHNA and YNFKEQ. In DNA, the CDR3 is TGTGCCAGCAGCCAAATAAGGGGAATCCAAGAGACCCAGTACTTC. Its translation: CASSQIRGIQETQYF.

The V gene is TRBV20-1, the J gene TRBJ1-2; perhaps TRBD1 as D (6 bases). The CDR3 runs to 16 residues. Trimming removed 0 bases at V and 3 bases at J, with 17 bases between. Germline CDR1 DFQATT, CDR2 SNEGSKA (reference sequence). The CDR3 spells CSARDLQTQGHYGYTF. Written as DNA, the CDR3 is TGCAGTGCTAGAGATCTTCAAACACAGGGTCACTATGGCTACACCTTC.

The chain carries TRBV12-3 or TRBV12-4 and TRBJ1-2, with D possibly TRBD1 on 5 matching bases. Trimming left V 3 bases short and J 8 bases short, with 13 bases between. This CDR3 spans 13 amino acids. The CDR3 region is CASSLSRASGYTF. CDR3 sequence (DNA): TGTGCCAGCAGTTTGTCCAGGGCAAGCGGCTACACCTTC.

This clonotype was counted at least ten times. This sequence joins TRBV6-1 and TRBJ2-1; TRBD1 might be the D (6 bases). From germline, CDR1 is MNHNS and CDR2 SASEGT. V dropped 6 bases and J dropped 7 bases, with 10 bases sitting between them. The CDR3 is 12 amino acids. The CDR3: CASSVRGNEQFF. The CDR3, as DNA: TGTGCCAGCAGCGTAAGGGGGAATGAGCAGTTCTTC.

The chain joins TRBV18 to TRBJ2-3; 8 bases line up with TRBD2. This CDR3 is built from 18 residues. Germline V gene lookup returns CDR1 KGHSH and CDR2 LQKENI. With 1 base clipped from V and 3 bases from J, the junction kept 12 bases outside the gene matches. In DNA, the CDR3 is TGTGCCAGCTCACCACGTCTCACAGCGGGAGAATGGACAGATACGCAGTATTTT. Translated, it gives CASSPRLTAGEWTDTQYF.